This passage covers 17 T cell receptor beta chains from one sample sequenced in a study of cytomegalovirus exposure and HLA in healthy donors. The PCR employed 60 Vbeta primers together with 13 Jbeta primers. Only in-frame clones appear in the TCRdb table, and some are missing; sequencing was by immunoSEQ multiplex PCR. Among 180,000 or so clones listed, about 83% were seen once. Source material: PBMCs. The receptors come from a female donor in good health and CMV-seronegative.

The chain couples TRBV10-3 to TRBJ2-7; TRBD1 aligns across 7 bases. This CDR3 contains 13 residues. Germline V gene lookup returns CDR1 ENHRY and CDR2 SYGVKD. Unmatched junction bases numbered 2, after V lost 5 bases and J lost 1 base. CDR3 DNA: TGTGCCATCAGTAGACAGGGATCCTACGAGCAGTACTTC. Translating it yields CAISRQGSYEQYF.

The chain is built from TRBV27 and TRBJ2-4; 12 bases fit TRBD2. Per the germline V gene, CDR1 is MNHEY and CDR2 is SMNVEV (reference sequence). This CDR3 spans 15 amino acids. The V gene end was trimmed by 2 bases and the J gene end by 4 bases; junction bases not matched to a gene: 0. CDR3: CASSLLAGGKNIQYF. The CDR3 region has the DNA TGTGCCAGCAGTTTACTAGCGGGGGGGAAAAACATTCAGTACTTC.

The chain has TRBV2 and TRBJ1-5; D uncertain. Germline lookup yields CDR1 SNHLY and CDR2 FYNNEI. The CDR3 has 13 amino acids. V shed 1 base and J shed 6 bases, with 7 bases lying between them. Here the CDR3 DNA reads TGTGCCAGCAGTGAAGGGGCTGGTCAGCCCCAGCATTTT. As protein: CASSEGAGQPQHF.

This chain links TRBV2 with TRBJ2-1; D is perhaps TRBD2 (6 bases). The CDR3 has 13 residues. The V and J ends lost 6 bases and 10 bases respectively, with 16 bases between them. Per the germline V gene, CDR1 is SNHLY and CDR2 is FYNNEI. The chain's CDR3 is CASSAREGGEQFF. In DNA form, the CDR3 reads TGTGCCAGCAGCGCCCGGGAAGGAGGGGAGCAGTTCTTC.

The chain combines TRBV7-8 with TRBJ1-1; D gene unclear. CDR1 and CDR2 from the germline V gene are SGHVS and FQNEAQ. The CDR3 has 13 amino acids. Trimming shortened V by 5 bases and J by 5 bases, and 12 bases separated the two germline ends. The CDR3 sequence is CASSLSGVTEAFF. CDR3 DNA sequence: TGTGCCAGCAGCCTCAGCGGGGTGACTGAAGCTTTCTTT.

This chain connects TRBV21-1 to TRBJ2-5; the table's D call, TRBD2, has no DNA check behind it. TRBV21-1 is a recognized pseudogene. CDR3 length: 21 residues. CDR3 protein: CASSRSPGPNDRRGVSVTQYF. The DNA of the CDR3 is TGTGCCAGCAGCAGGTCCCCCGGGCCCAACGATAGGCGGGGGGTATCTGTGACCCAGTACTTC.

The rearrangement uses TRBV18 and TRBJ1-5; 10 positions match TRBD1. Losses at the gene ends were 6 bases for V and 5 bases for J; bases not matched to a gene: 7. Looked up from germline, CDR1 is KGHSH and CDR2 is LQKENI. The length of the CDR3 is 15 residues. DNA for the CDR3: TGTGCCAGCTCGCCGGACAGGGGGGGGGATCAGCCCCAGCATTTT. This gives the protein CASSPDRGGDQPQHF.

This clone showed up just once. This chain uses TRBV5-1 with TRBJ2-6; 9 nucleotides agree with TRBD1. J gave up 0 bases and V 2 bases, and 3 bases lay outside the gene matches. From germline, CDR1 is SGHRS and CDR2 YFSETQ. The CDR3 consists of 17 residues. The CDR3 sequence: CASSLTGGGSGANVLTF. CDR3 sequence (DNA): TGCGCCAGCAGCTTAACAGGGGGCGGCTCTGGGGCCAACGTCCTGACTTTC.

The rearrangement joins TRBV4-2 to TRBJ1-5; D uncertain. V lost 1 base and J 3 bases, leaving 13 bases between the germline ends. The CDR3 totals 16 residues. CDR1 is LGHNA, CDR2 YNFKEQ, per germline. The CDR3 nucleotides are TGTGCCAGCAGCCAAGTAGGAGGGTCTAACAATCAGCCCCAGCATTTT. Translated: CASSQVGGSNNQPQHF.

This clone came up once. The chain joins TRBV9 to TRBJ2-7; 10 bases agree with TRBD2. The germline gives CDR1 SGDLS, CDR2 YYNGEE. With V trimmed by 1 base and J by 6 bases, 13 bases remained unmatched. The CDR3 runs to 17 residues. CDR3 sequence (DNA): TGTGCCAGCAGCGTATCCCAAAGCGGGAGGGAAGGAGGCGAGCAGTACTTC. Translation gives CASSVSQSGREGGEQYF.

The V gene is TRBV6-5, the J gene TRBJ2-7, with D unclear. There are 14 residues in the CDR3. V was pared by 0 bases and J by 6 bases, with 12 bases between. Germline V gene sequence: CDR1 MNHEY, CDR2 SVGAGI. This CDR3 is CASSYSVHSLEQYF. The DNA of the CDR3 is TGTGCCAGCAGTTACTCGGTGCACTCCCTCGAGCAGTACTTC.

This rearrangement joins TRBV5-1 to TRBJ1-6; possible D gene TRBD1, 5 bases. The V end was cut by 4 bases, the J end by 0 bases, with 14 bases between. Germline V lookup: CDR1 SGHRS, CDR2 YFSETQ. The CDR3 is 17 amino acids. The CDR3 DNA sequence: TGCGCCAGCAGCCCGGGACTCTCCAGCTCCTATAATTCACCCCTCCACTTT. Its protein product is CASSPGLSSSYNSPLHF.

The CDR3, as DNA: TGTGCCAGTACCACTCACCTTCAGGGGGGCGAGCAGTACTTC. Translation: CASTTHLQGGEQYF. The chain recombines TRBV19 with TRBJ2-7; tentative D call: TRBD1 (7 bases). The CDR3 covers 14 residues. Trimming took 7 bases from V and 6 from J, leaving 19 bases between them. CDR1 and CDR2 (germline): LNHDA, SQIVND (reference sequence).

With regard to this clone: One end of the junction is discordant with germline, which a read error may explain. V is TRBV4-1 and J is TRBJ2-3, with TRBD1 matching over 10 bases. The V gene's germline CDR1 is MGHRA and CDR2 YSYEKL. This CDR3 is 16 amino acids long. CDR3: CANSLWGTGGTDTQYF. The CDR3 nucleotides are TGCGCCAACAGCCTTTGGGGGACAGGGGGCACAGATACGCAGTATTTT.

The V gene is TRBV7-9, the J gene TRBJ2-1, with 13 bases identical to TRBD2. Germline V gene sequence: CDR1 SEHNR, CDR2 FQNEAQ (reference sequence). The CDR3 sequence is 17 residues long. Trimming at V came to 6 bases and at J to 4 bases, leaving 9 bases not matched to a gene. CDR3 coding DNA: TGTGCCAGCAGAGCGGGGACTAGCGGGGCACTTTACAATGAGCAGTTCTTC. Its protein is CASRAGTSGALYNEQFF.

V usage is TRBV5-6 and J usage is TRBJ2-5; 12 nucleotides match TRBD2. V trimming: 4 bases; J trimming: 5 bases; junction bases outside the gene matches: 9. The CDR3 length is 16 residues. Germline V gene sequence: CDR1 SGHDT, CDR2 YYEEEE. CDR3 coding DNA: TGTGCCAGCAGCCGGGAGACTAGCGGGAGCGGGGAGACCCAGTACTTC. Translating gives CASSRETSGSGETQYF.

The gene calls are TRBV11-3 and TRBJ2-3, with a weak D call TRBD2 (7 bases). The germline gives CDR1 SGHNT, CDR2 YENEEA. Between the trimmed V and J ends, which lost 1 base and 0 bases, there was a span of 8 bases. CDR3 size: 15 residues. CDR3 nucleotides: TGTGCCAGCAGCTTAGGCGGGGGCAGCACAGATACGCAGTATTTT. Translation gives CASSLGGGSTDTQYF.